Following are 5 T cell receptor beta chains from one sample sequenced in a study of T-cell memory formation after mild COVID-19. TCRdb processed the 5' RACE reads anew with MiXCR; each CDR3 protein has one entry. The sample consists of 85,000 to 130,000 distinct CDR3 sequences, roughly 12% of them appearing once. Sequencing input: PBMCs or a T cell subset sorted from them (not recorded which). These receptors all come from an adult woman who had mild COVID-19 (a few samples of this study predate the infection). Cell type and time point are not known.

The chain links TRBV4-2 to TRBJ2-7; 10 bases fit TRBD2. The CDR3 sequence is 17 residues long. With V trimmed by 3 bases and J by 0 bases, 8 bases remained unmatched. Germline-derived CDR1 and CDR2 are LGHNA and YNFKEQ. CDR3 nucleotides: TGTGCCAGCAGCCACCCCTTAGCGGGAGGTAACTCCTACGAGCAGTACTTC. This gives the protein CASSHPLAGGNSYEQYF.

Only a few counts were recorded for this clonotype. CDR3 sequence (DNA): TGTGCCGTACAGGGGGCCTTCGACAATGAGCAGTTCTTC. Translating it yields CAVQGAFDNEQFF. The genes are TRBV24-1 and TRBJ2-1; the match to TRBD1 covers 9 bases. The V and J ends lost 12 bases and 5 bases, in that order; junction bases with no gene match: 7. Germline values: CDR1 KGHDR, CDR2 SFDVKD. The CDR3 sequence is 13 residues long.

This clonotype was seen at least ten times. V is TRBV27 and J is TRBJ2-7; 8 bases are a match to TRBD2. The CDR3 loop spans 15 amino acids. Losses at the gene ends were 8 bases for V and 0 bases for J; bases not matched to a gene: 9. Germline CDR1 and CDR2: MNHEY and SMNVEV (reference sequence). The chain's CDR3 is CASSFRGGSSYEQYF. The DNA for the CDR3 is TGTGCCAGCTCCTTCCGGGGGGGGTCCTCCTACGAGCAGTACTTC.

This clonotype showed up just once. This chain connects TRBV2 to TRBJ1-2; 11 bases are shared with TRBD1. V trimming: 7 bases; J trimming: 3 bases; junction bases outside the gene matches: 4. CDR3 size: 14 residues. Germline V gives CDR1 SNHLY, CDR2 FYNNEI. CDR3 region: CASTGTGGDYGYTF. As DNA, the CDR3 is TGTGCCAGCACGGGGACAGGGGGGGACTATGGCTACACCTTC.

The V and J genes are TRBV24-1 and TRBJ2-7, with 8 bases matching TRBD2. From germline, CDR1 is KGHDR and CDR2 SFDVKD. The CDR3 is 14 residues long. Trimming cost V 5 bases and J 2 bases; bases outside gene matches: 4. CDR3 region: CATSARTSPYEQYF. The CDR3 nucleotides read TGTGCCACCAGTGCCCGGACTAGCCCCTACGAGCAGTACTTC.